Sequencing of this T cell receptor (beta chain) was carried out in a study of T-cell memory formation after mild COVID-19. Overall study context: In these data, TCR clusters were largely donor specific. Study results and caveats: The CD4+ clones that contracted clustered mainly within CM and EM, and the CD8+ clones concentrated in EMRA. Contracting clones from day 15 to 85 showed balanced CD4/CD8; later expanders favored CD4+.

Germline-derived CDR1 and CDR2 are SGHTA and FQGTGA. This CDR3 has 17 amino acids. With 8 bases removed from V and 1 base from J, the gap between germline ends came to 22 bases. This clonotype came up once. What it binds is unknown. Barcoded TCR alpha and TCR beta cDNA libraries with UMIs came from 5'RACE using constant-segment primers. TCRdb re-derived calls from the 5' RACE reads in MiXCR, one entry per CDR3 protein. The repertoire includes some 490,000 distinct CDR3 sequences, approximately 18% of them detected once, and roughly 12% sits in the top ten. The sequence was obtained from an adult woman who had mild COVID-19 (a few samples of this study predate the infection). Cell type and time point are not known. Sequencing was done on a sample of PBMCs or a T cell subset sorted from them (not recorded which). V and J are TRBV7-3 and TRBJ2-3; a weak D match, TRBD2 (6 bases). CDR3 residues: CASGWGDRPIGTDTQYF. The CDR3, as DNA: TGTGCCAGCGGCTGGGGGGACCGTCCTATTGGCACAGATACGCAGTATTTT.